This TCR beta chain was captured by sequencing in a study of shared clonotypes between healthy human individuals. Study-wide points: Memory subsets generally showed lower estimated richness than naive subsets. Clonotypes which were not shared had lower generation probabilities than clonotypes that all four donors shared.

Measured with immunoSEQ multiplex PCR; TCRdb has only the in-frame clones, and not every one. Among 1,500,000 or so clones listed, 98% were seen once. In this sample, this clone turned up once. What it binds is not known. V was trimmed by 5 bases and J by 6 bases, leaving 11 bases between them. The CDR3 is made up of 12 amino acids. Germline lookup yields CDR1 KGHSH and CDR2 LQKENI. The gene calls are TRBV18 and TRBJ2-7; D is unresolved. Source material: naive CD4+ T cells sorted from blood. Indicated subset: CD45RA+ positively selected. This TCR derives from a man between 25 and 39 years old in good health. The CDR3 spells CASSSDVGEQYF. CDR3 coding DNA: TGTGCCAGCTCATCGGACGTGGGCGAGCAGTACTTC.